These 18 T cell receptor beta chains came from one sample sequenced in a study of T cell responses to AZD1222 COVID-19 vaccine. Assay: immunoSEQ multiplex PCR; the TCRdb copy retains only in-frame clones and omits some. Among some 110,000 clones listed, around 88% were seen once. The source material was peripheral blood, sampled 28 days after the second AZD1222 dose. The receptors were sampled from an adult who received the AZD1222 COVID-19 vaccine.

The V and J genes are TRBV11-3 and TRBJ1-1; 8 bases match TRBD1. The CDR3 runs 13 residues. V lost 5 bases to trimming and J lost 7 bases; unmatched junction nucleotides: 6. CDR1 is SGHNT and CDR2 is YENEEA in the germline V gene. The CDR3 bases are TGTGCCAGCAGCCGGACAGGGACGATTGAAGCTTTCTTT. Its translation: CASSRTGTIEAFF.

The rearrangement joins TRBV4-1 to TRBJ2-5; no firm D call. V gave up 4 bases and J gave up 6 bases, with 12 bases separating them. This CDR3 contains 13 residues. Germline V gene lookup returns CDR1 MGHRA and CDR2 YSYEKL. DNA for the CDR3: TGCGCCAGCAGCCTCTCTTTAATGCAGACCCAGTACTTC. Translation: CASSLSLMQTQYF.

The chain recombines TRBV15 with TRBJ2-7; a possible D gene is TRBD1 (5 bases). CDR3 size: 15 residues. Germline-derived CDR1 and CDR2 are LNHNV and YYDKDF (reference sequence). Trimming left V 0 bases short and J 2 bases short, with 11 bases between. The CDR3 DNA reads TGTGCCACCAGCAGAGATCAGGGCCAAACCTACGAGCAGTACTTC. It specifies CATSRDQGQTYEQYF.

In DNA, the CDR3 is TGCGCCAGCAGCTTCCCCCAGGGTGAGCAGTTCTTC. It is translated as CASSFPQGEQFF. The V call is TRBV5-1, the J call TRBJ2-1; TRBD1 is a possible D gene (5 bases). V was cut by 2 bases and J by 9 bases, with 9 bases left in between. Germline values: CDR1 SGHRS, CDR2 YFSETQ. The CDR3 sequence is 12 residues long.

This clone occurred once. This chain uses TRBV7-9 with TRBJ1-4; D may be TRBD1 (6 bases). Trimming took 5 bases from V and 0 from J, leaving 16 bases between them. The CDR3 totals 17 residues. In germline, CDR1 is SEHNR, CDR2 FQNEAQ (reference sequence). This chain's CDR3 is CASSPGAGAATNEKLFF. CDR3 sequence (DNA): TGTGCCAGCAGCCCGGGGGCGGGGGCCGCAACTAATGAAAAACTGTTTTTT.

J is TRBJ2-7 and V is TRBV9, with D possibly being TRBD1 (6 bases). Germline V gene lookup returns CDR1 SGDLS and CDR2 YYNGEE. V lost 0 bases and J lost 4, with 11 bases in between. The CDR3 is 14 amino acids. CDR3 region: CASSVGGTTYEQYF. CDR3 bases: TGTGCCAGCAGCGTAGGTGGGACAACTTACGAGCAGTACTTC.

The genes are TRBV10-2 and TRBJ2-1, with TRBD2 matching over 8 bases. CDR1 is WSHSY and CDR2 is SAAADI in the germline V gene. This CDR3 region has 16 residues. The V segment lost 4 bases and the J segment 0 bases; nucleotides outside the gene matches: 5. The CDR3 nucleotides are TGCGCCAGCAGTGTTAGACTAGCGAGCTCCTACAATGAGCAGTTCTTC. Protein product: CASSVRLASSYNEQFF.

The V call is TRBV18, the J call TRBJ2-3, with D perhaps matching TRBD1 (7 bases). Germline assignment: CDR1 KGHSH and CDR2 LQKENI. The CDR3 is 18 amino acids. V was clipped by 1 base and J by 3 bases, with 20 bases between them. The CDR3 nucleotides read TGTGCCAGCTCACCACTTGCAGGGGGGACCGGTGCGACAGATACGCAGTATTTT. Protein sequence: CASSPLAGGTGATDTQYF.

This chain joins TRBV11-3 and TRBJ1-6; D gene ambiguous. V gave up 3 bases and J gave up 14 bases, with 11 bases separating them. This CDR3 spans 12 amino acids. CDR1 and CDR2 (germline): SGHNT, YENEEA. The CDR3 reads CASSFLDGTLHF. The CDR3 region has the DNA TGTGCCAGCAGCTTTCTCGACGGTACCCTCCACTTT.

The V gene is TRBV11-3, the J gene TRBJ2-7; 9 positions match TRBD2. Trimming at V came to 2 bases and at J to 4 bases, leaving 12 bases not matched to a gene. Germline V lookup: CDR1 SGHNT, CDR2 YENEEA. This CDR3 has 17 amino acids. This chain's CDR3 is CASSLWAPAGGPYEQYF. The CDR3 nucleotides read TGTGCCAGCAGCTTATGGGCCCCGGCGGGAGGGCCGTACGAGCAGTACTTC.

The chain combines TRBV11-2 with TRBJ2-7; D is unclear. V was clipped by 2 bases and J by 2 bases, with 19 bases between them. Germline assignment: CDR1 SGHAT and CDR2 FQNNGV. This CDR3 has 17 residues. The DNA of the CDR3 is TGTGCCAGCAGCTTATACGCCTCCGAGAGTACCACCTACGAGCAGTACTTC. Protein sequence: CASSLYASESTTYEQYF.

This clone showed up just once. CDR3 in DNA: TGTGCCAGCAGCTTAGTAGGAGGACAGCCTGAAGCTTTCTTT. It encodes CASSLVGGQPEAFF. This chain uses TRBV11-3 with TRBJ1-1, with a possible D match to TRBD1 (6 bases). Trimming shortened V by 1 base and J by 6 bases, and 12 bases separated the two germline ends. The CDR3 is made up of 14 amino acids. The V gene's germline CDR1 is SGHNT and CDR2 YENEEA.

The chain combines TRBV7-9 with TRBJ1-5; D unresolved. The CDR3 totals 13 residues. Trimming cost V 5 bases and J 4 bases, with 9 bases left between them. Per germline, CDR1 SEHNR and CDR2 FQNEAQ (reference sequence). The DNA for the CDR3 is TGTGCCAGCAGCGGGGTGGATAATCAGCCCCAGCATTTT. This gives the protein CASSGVDNQPQHF.

This clone has a single count. This sequence joins TRBV19 and TRBJ2-7; 7 bases are shared with TRBD1. V lost 1 base and J lost 1; bases outside the gene matches: 4. This CDR3 is built from 15 residues. CDR1 and CDR2 from the germline V gene are LNHDA and SQIVND (reference sequence). The CDR3 region is CASSIAPTGSYEQYF. For the CDR3, the DNA is TGTGCCAGTAGTATAGCCCCGACAGGGTCCTACGAGCAGTACTTC.

The chain uses TRBV7-9 and TRBJ2-3; TRBD2 matches 13 bases. The germline V gene has CDR1 SEHNR and CDR2 FQNEAQ (reference sequence). The CDR3 spans 16 residues. J lost 2 bases, V lost 3 bases, and 2 bases had no gene match. CDR3 sequence: CASSLTSGGLTDTQYF. CDR3 bases: TGTGCCAGCAGCTTGACTAGCGGGGGGCTCACAGATACGCAGTATTTT.

The chain carries TRBV4-3 and TRBJ1-6, with TRBD1 matching over 8 bases. CDR3 length equals 18 residues. J lost 0 bases, V lost 3 bases, and 7 bases had no gene match. Germline V lookup: CDR1 LGHNA, CDR2 YSLEER. The CDR3 nucleotides are TGCGCCAGCAGCCACCTAGACAGGGGTAGCTCCTATAATTCACCCCTCCACTTT. It codes for CASSHLDRGSSYNSPLHF.

This chain connects TRBV19 to TRBJ1-2; 10 bases are shared with TRBD1. Looked up from germline, CDR1 is LNHDA and CDR2 is SQIVND (reference sequence). The J segment lost 7 bases and the V segment lost 5 bases, leaving 4 bases of the junction unmatched. The CDR3 length is 13 residues. The CDR3 coding sequence is TGTGCCAGTAGTCTGACAGGGGGCAGTGGCTACACCTTC. Encoded protein: CASSLTGGSGYTF.

CDR3 nucleotides: TGTGCCAGTAGTATCGACAGGGGCGCCTATGGCTACACCTTC. It yields the protein CASSIDRGAYGYTF. The V gene is TRBV19, the J gene TRBJ1-2, with TRBD1 matching 8 bases. Germline CDR1 and CDR2: LNHDA and SQIVND (reference sequence). The V segment lost 3 bases and the J segment 4 bases; nucleotides outside the gene matches: 4. This CDR3 is 14 amino acids long.